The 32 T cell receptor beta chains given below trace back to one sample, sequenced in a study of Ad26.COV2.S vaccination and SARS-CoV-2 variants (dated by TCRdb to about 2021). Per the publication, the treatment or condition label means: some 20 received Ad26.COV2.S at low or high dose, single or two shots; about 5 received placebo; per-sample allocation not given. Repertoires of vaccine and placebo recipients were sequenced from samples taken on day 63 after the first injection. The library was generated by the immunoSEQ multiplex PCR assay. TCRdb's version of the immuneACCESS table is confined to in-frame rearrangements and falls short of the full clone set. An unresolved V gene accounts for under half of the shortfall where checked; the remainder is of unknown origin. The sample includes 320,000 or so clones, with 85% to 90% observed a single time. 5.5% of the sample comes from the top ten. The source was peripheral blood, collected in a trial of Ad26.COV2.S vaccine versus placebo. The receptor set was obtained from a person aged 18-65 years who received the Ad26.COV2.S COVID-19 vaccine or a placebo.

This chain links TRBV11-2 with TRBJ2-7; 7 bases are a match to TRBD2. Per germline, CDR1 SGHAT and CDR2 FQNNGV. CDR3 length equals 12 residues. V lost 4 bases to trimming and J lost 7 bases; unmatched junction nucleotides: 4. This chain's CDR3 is CASSSSAGEQYF. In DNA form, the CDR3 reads TGTGCCAGCAGCTCCTCAGCGGGGGAGCAGTACTTC.

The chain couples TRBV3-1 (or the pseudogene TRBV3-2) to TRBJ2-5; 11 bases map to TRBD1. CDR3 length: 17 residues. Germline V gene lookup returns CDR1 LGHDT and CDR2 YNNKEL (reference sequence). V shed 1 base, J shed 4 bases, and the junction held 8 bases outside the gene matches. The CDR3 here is CASSQGPGQGASETQYF. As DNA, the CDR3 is TGTGCCAGCAGCCAAGGCCCCGGACAGGGGGCATCAGAGACCCAGTACTTC.

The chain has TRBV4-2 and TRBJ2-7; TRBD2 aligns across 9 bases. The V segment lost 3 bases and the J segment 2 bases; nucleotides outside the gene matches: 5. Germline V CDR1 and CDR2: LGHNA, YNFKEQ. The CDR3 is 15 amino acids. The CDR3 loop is CASSQGASGAYEQYF. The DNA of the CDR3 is TGTGCCAGCAGCCAGGGTGCTAGCGGGGCCTACGAGCAGTACTTC.

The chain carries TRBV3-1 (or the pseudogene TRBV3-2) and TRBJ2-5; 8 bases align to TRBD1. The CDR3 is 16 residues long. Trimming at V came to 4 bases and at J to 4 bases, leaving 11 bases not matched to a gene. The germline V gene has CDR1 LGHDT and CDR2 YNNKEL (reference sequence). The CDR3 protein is CASSPRVRDRGETQYF. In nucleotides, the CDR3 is TGTGCCAGCAGCCCAAGGGTACGAGACAGGGGAGAGACCCAGTACTTC.

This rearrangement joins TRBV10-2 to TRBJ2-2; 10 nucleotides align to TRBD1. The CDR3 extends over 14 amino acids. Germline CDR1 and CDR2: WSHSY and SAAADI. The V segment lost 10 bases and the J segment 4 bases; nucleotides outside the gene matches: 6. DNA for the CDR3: TGCGCCACGAGGGACAGGGGAACCACCGGGGAGCTGTTTTTT. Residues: CATRDRGTTGELFF.

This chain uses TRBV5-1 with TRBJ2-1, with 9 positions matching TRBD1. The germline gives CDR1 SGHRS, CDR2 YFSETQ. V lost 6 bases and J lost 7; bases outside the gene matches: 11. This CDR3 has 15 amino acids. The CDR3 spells CASKGQGSGWNEQFF. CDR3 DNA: TGCGCCAGCAAGGGACAGGGCTCGGGGTGGAATGAGCAGTTCTTC.

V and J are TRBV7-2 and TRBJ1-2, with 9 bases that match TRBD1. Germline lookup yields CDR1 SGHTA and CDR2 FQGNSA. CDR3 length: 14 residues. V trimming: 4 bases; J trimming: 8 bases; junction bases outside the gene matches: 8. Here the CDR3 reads CASSSGGQGLGYTF. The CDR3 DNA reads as TGTGCCAGCAGCTCAGGGGGACAGGGCTTGGGCTACACCTTC.

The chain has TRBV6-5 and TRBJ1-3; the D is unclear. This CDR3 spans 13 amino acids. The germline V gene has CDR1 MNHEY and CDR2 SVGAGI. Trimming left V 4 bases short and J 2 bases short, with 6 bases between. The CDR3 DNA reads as TGTGCCAGCAGTTTCGAAACTGGAAACACCATATATTTT. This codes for CASSFETGNTIYF.

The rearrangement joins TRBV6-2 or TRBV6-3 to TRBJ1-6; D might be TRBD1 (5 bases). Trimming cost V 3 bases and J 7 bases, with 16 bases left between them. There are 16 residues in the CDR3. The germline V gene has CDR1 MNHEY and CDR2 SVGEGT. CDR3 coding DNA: TGTGCCAGCAGTTATCTATCTGGGACGGGAAATTCACCCCTCCACTTT. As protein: CASSYLSGTGNSPLHF.

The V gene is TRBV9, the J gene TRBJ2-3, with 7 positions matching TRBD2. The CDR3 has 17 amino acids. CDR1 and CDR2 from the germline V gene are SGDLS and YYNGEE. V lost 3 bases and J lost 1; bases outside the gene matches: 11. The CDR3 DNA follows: TGTGCCAGCAGCGCTGCTAGCGGAAGGATCCGCACAGATACGCAGTATTTT. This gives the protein CASSAASGRIRTDTQYF.

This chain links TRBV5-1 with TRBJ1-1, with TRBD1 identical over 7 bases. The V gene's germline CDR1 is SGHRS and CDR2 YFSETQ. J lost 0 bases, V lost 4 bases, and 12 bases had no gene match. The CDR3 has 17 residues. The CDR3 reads CASSQQNRGIMNTEAFF. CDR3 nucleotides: TGCGCCAGCAGCCAACAAAACAGGGGAATTATGAACACTGAAGCTTTCTTT. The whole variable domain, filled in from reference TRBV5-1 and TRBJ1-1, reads KAGVTQTPRYLIKTRGQQVTLSCSPISGHRSVSWYQQTPGQGLQFLFEYFSETQRNKGNFPGRFSGRQFSNSRSEMNVSTLELGDSALYLCASSQQNRGIMNTEAFFGQGTRLTVV.

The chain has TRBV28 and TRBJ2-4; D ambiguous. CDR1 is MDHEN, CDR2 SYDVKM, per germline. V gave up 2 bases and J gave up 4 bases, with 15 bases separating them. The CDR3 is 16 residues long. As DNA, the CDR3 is TGTGCCAGCAGTTTACGAGAGGCCCACGTAAAAAACATTCAGTACTTC. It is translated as CASSLREAHVKNIQYF. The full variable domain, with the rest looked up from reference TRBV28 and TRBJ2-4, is DVKVTQSSRYLVKRTGEKVFLECVQDMDHENMFWYRQDPGLGLRLIYFSYDVKMKEKGDIPEGYSVSREKKERFSLILESASTNQTSMYLCASSLREAHVKNIQYFGAGTRLSVL.

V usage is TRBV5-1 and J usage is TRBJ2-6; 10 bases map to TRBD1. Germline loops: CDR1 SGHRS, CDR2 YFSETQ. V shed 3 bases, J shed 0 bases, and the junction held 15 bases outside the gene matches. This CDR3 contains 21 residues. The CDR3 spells CASSSPRTGGPFLSGANVLTF. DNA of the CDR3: TGCGCCAGCAGCTCACCGAGGACAGGGGGTCCCTTCCTCTCTGGGGCCAACGTCCTGACTTTC.

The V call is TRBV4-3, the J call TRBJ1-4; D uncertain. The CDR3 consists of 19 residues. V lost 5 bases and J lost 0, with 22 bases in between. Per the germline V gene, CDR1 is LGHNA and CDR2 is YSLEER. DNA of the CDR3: TGCGCCAGCAGCAGCCATTGGCAGACCGCAGGTGCAACTAATGAAAAACTGTTTTTT. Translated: CASSSHWQTAGATNEKLFF.

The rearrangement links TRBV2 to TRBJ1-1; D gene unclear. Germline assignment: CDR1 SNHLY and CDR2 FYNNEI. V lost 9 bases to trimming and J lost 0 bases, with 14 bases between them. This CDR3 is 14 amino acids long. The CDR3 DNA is TGTGCCAGTGCTTTTGCGGAGATGAACACTGAAGCTTTCTTT. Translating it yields CASAFAEMNTEAFF.

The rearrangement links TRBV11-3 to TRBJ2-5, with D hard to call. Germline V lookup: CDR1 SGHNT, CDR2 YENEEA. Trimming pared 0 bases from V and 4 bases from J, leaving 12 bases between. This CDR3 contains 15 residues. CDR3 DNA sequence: TGTGCCAGCAGCTTAGAACTGTTCAGTCGAGAGACCCAGTACTTC. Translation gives CASSLELFSRETQYF. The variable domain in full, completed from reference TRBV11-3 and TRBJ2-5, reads EAGVVQSPRYKIIEKKQPVAFWCNPISGHNTLYWYLQNLGQGPELLIRYENEEAVDDSQLPKDRFSAERLKGVDSTLKIQPAELGDSAVYLCASSLELFSRETQYFGPGTRLLVL.

The CDR3 here is CASSPLRGQDSGANVLTF. The CDR3 DNA is TGTGCCAGCTCACCACTCAGGGGGCAGGACTCTGGGGCCAACGTCCTGACTTTC. The V and J genes are TRBV18 and TRBJ2-6; 8 bases line up with TRBD1. CDR1 and CDR2 (germline): KGHSH, LQKENI. The CDR3 runs 18 residues. V lost 1 base to trimming and J lost 0 bases; unmatched junction nucleotides: 5.

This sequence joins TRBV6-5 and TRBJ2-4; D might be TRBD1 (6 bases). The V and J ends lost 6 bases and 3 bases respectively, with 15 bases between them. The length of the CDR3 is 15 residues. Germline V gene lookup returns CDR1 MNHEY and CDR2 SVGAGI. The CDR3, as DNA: TGTGCCAGCAGCCGGGACCCCAGGGGCAAAAACATTCAGTACTTC. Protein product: CASSRDPRGKNIQYF.

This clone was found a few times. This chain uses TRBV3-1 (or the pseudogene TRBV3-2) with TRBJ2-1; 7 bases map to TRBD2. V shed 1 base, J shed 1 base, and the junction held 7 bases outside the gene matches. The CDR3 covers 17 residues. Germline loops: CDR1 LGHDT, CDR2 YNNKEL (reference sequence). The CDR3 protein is CASSQVFAGASYNEQFF. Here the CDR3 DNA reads TGTGCCAGCAGCCAAGTATTTGCGGGAGCGTCCTACAATGAGCAGTTCTTC.

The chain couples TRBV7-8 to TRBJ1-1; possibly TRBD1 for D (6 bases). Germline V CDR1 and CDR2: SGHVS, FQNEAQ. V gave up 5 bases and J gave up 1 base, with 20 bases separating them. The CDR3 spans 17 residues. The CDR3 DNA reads TGTGCCAGCAGCCTTCACAGGGTGGGGGAAGAGAACACTGAAGCTTTCTTT. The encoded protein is CASSLHRVGEENTEAFF.

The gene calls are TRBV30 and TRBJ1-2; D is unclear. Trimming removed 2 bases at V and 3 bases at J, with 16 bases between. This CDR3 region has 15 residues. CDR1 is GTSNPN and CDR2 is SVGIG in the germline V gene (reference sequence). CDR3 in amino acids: CAWSPGMYGDYGYTF. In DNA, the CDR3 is TGTGCCTGGAGTCCTGGGATGTACGGTGACTATGGCTACACCTTC.

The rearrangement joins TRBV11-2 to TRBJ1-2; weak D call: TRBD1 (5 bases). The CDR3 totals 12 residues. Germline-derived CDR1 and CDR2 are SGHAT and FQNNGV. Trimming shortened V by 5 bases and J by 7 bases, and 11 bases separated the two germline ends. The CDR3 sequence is CASSGRQSGYTF. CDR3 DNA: TGTGCCAGCAGCGGTCGACAGAGTGGCTACACCTTC. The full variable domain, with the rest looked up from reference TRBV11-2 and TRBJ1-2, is EAGVAQSPRYKIIEKRQSVAFWCNPISGHATLYWYQQILGQGPKLLIQFQNNGVVDDSQLPKDRFSAERLKGVDSTLKIQPAKLEDSAVYLCASSGRQSGYTFGSGTRLTVV.

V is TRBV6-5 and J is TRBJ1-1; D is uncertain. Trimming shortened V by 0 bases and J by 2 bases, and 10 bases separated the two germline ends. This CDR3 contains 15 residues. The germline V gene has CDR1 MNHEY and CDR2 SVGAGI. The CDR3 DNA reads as TGTGCCAGCAGTTACTCCAGGACCGCAAACACTGAAGCTTTCTTT. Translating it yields CASSYSRTANTEAFF.

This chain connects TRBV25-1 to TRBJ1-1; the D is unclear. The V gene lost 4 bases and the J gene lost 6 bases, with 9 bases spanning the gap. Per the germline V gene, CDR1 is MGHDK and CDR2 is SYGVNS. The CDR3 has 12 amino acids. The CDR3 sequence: CASSGYFPEAFF. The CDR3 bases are TGTGCCAGCAGTGGGTATTTCCCTGAAGCTTTCTTT.

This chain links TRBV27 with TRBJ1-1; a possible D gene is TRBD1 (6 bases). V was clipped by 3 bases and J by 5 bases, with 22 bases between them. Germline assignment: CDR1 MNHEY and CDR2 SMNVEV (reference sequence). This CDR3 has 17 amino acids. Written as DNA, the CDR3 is TGTGCCAGCAGTTTCGCAGTGAGGGGGTTTGTCTGGACTGAAGCTTTCTTT. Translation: CASSFAVRGFVWTEAFF.

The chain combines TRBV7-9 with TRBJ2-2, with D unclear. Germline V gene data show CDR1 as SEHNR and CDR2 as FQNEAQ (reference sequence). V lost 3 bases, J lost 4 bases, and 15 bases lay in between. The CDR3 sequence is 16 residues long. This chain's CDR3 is CASSFRLLPFTGELFF. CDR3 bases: TGTGCCAGCAGCTTCCGACTTCTCCCTTTCACCGGGGAGCTGTTTTTT.

The DNA of the CDR3 is TGTGCCAGCTCTATGGGACAGCCGCAAGAGACCCAGTACTTC. This encodes CASSMGQPQETQYF. The chain combines TRBV18 with TRBJ2-5; 7 bases agree with TRBD1. Germline values: CDR1 KGHSH, CDR2 LQKENI. V was pared by 6 bases and J by 2 bases, with 6 bases of the junction left unmatched. The CDR3 is 14 residues long.

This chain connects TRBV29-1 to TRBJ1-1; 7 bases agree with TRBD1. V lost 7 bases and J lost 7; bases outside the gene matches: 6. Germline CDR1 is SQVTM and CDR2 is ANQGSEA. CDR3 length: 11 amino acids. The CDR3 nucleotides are TGCAGCGGGGAGGGGGACAGTGAAGCTTTCTTT. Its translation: CSGEGDSEAFF.

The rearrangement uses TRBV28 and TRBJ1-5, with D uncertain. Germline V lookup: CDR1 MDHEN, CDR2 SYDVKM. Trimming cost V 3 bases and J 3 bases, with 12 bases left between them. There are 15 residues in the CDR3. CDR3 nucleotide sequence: TGTGCCAGCAGTTTCGATCGTGCGATCAATCAGCCCCAGCATTTT. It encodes CASSFDRAINQPQHF.

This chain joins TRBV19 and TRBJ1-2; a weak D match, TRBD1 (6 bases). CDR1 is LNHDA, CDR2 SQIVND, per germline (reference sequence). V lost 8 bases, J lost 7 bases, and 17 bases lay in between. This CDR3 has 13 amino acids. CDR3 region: CASGITGPGGYTF. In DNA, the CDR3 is TGTGCCAGTGGAATAACAGGGCCCGGTGGCTACACCTTC.

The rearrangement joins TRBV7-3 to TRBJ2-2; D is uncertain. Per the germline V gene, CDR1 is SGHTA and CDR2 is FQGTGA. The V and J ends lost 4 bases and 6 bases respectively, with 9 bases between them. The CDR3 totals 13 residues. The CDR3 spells CASSSYYPGELFF. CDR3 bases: TGTGCCAGCAGCTCTTACTATCCCGGGGAGCTGTTTTTT. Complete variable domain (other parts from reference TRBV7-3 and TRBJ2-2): GAGVSQTPSNKVTEKGKYVELRCDPISGHTALYWYRQSLGQGPEFLIYFQGTGAADDSGLPNDRFFAVRPEGSVSTLKIQRTERGDSAVYLCASSSYYPGELFFGEGSRLTVL.

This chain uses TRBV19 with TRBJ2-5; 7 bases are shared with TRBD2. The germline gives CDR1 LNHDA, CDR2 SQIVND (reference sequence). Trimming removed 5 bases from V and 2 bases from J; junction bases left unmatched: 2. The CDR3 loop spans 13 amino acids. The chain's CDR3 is CASSGTIQETQYF. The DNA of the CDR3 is TGTGCCAGTAGTGGGACTATACAAGAGACCCAGTACTTC.